Listed below are T cell receptor beta chains from one sample, sequenced in a study of post-analysis software for immune sequencing data. One entry per CDR3 protein, called by TCRdb with MiXCR from the PCR reads. The table records a few hundred thousand distinct CDR3 sequences, over 35% of them present only once. Sequencing was performed on blood. The source of these receptors is a girl aged 5 to 17 with multiple sclerosis. Both conserved end residues are part of each CDR3. The D gene is left open where the match is weak. Rows give clone size only sometimes, using once, few, many, or a class for an expanded clone.

clone_size	v_call	d_call	j_call	cdr3_nt	cdr3_aa
-	TRBV6-1	-	TRBJ1-1	TGTGCCAGCAGTGAATACAGGAACACTGAAGCTTTCTTT	CASSEYRNTEAFF
once	TRBV10-3	TRBD1	TRBJ2-1	TGTGCCATCAGCCGACAGGGGGGGTACAATGAGCAGTTCTTC	CAISRQGGYNEQFF
few	TRBV4-1	-	TRBJ2-3	TGCGCCAGCAGCAGCAATGGGCATACCACAGATACGCAGTATTTT	CASSSNGHTTDTQYF
few	TRBV27	TRBD2	TRBJ2-7	TGTGCCAGCAGTTTGCGAGTTGCGGCTAGCGGGAGGACTCCGACCTACGAGCAGTACTTC	CASSLRVAASGRTPTYEQYF
few	TRBV12-3/TRBV12-4	-	TRBJ1-2	TGTGCCAGCAGTTTTGGGGTCGGGGGCTACACCTTC	CASSFGVGGYTF
-	TRBV9	-	TRBJ1-2	TGTGCCAGCAGCATACTTGGACCTAACTATGGCTACACCTTC	CASSILGPNYGYTF
few	TRBV28	-	TRBJ2-7	TGTGCCAGCGGGCGATTGCGACCGTACTTC	CASGRLRPYF
-	TRBV7-2	TRBD2	TRBJ2-7	TGTGCCAGCAGCCCGGGACTAGGACTCGAGCAGTACTTC	CASSPGLGLEQYF
-	TRBV20-1	-	TRBJ2-1	TGCAGTGCTGGTGGTTCCAGCCGTGAGCAGTTCTTC	CSAGGSSREQFF
-	TRBV20-1	-	TRBJ2-3	TGCAGTGCTAGAGAAGCCCGGGGACTGACCGACCCAGATACGCAGTATTTT	CSAREARGLTDPDTQYF
-	TRBV30	-	TRBJ2-3	TGTGCCTGGAGTGTAGACGGGGGCCGGCCTACAGATACGCAGTATTTT	CAWSVDGGRPTDTQYF
-	TRBV10-3	TRBD1	TRBJ2-7	TGTGCCATCAGTGGCCACGGACAGGGGGGGTACGAGCAGTACTTC	CAISGHGQGGYEQYF